What follows are 16 T cell receptor beta chains derived from one specimen sequenced in a study of CD8 T cells in Susac syndrome. RNA, at roughly 0.45 to 1 ug, was reverse transcribed with random hexamers. From the immunoSEQ multiplex PCR reads, TCRdb called clonotypes with MiXCR, one entry per CDR3 protein. The repertoire holds hundreds of thousands of distinct CDR3 sequences, more than 80% seen once, with 0.09% to 0.15% in the top ten. Sequenced input: CD8+ T cells from PBMCs. The receptor set was obtained from a human donor with multiple sclerosis.

This chain connects TRBV19 to TRBJ1-1, with TRBD1 matching 7 bases. The CDR3 contains 15 residues. Germline V gene data show CDR1 as LNHDA and CDR2 as SQIVND (reference sequence). V was pared by 7 bases and J by 1 base, with 9 bases of the junction left unmatched. The CDR3 region has the DNA TGTGCCAGTACCGATCATAACAGGGGGAACACTGAAGCTTTCTTT. Translation: CASTDHNRGNTEAFF. The full variable domain, completed using reference TRBV19 and TRBJ1-1, is DGGITQSPKYLFRKEGQNVTLSCEQNLNHDAMYWYRQDPGQGLRLIYYSQIVNDFQKGDIAEGYSVSREKKESFPLTVTSAQKNPTAFYLCASTDHNRGNTEAFFGQGTRLTVV.

The V call is TRBV3-1, the J call TRBJ2-7; 8 positions match TRBD2. The CDR3 contains 15 residues. V dropped 0 bases and J dropped 3; count of bases not matched to a gene: 4. The V gene's germline CDR1 is LGHDT and CDR2 YNNKEL (reference sequence). Here the CDR3 reads CASSQDPGGGYEQYF. The DNA of the CDR3 is TGTGCCAGCAGCCAAGACCCCGGGGGGGGCTACGAGCAGTACTTC.

The J gene is TRBJ2-7, the V gene TRBV5-1; 9 bases match TRBD1. Germline lookup yields CDR1 SGHRS and CDR2 YFSETQ. The CDR3 is made up of 15 amino acids. V shed 4 bases, J shed 4 bases, and the junction held 9 bases outside the gene matches. The CDR3 DNA reads TGCGCCAGCAGCCGCCACGACAGGGGGTTTTACGAGCAGTACTTC. Protein product: CASSRHDRGFYEQYF.

This chain links TRBV12-3 or TRBV12-4 with TRBJ1-1; D is perhaps TRBD1 (5 bases). The CDR3 covers 14 residues. V was clipped by 6 bases and J by 3 bases, with 14 bases between them. The DNA of the CDR3 is TGTGCCAGCAGACCCGGGGGAGGGTACACTGAAGCTTTCTTT. Its protein is CASRPGGGYTEAFF.

V gene TRBV3-1 combines with J gene TRBJ1-1; TRBD1 agrees at 8 bases. The CDR3 length is 16 residues. CDR1 LGHDT and CDR2 YNNKEL come from the germline V gene (reference sequence). V was pared by 4 bases and J by 3 bases, with 10 bases of the junction left unmatched. The DNA of the CDR3 is TGTGCCAGCAGCCCCACACCTCGGACAGGGCACACTGAAGCTTTCTTT. This gives the protein CASSPTPRTGHTEAFF. The full variable domain, in which reference TRBV3-1 and TRBJ1-1 provide the parts outside the CDR3, is DTAVSQTPKYLVTQMGNDKSIKCEQNLGHDTMYWYKQDSKKFLKIMFSYNNKELIINETVPNRFSPKSPDKAHLNLHINSLELGDSAVYFCASSPTPRTGHTEAFFGQGTRLTVV.

This sequence joins TRBV27 and TRBJ2-7; TRBD1 aligns across 9 bases. Trimming took 6 bases from V and 2 from J; bases not matched to a gene: 11. The CDR3 is made up of 16 amino acids. Germline values: CDR1 MNHEY, CDR2 SMNVEV (reference sequence). The DNA for the CDR3 is TGTGCCAGCAGCCTGAATGGACAGGGGAAGGCCTACGAGCAGTACTTC. Its protein is CASSLNGQGKAYEQYF.

This chain links TRBV27 with TRBJ2-7; 10 bases are shared with TRBD2. The CDR3 extends over 16 amino acids. V shed 0 bases, J shed 6 bases, and the junction held 8 bases outside the gene matches. CDR1 MNHEY and CDR2 SMNVEV come from the germline V gene (reference sequence). CDR3 amino acids: CASSLSSGLAGAEQYF. The DNA for the CDR3 is TGTGCCAGCAGTTTATCGTCCGGGCTAGCGGGGGCCGAGCAGTACTTC.

The chain joins TRBV6-5 to TRBJ2-3; 8 positions agree with TRBD2. The germline V gene encodes CDR1 MNHEY and CDR2 SVGAGI. The CDR3 consists of 17 residues. V gave up 2 bases and J gave up 3 bases; unmatched junction bases: 10. The CDR3 sequence: CASSYGVAGSLTDTQYF. The DNA of the CDR3 is TGTGCCAGCAGTTACGGGGTAGCGGGGTCTCTAACAGATACGCAGTATTTT.

V gene TRBV6-1 combines with J gene TRBJ2-2, with 9 nucleotides matching TRBD2. Germline V CDR1 and CDR2: MNHNS, SASEGT. V lost 5 bases and J lost 5; bases outside the gene matches: 9. The CDR3 sequence is 16 residues long. The CDR3 DNA reads as TGTGCCAGCAGTCGGGTAGCGGGGGAGGGTACCGGGGAGCTGTTTTTT. The encoded protein is CASSRVAGEGTGELFF.

This clonotype showed up just once. The chain joins TRBV27 to TRBJ2-5; the match to TRBD2 covers 12 bases. The CDR3 spans 19 residues. Germline lookup yields CDR1 MNHEY and CDR2 SMNVEV (reference sequence). Trimming at V came to 5 bases and at J to 5 bases, leaving 18 bases not matched to a gene. CDR3 residues: CASSASTGTSGQGRETQYF. CDR3 DNA: TGTGCCAGCAGTGCCAGTACCGGGACTAGCGGGCAGGGGCGGGAGACCCAGTACTTC.

The chain combines TRBV12-3 or TRBV12-4 with TRBJ2-7; unclear D gene. CDR3 size: 12 residues. V was pared by 5 bases and J by 9 bases, with 14 bases between. The CDR3 DNA reads TGTGCCAGCAGTGACCAACAGAGGACGCAGTACTTC. It encodes CASSDQQRTQYF.

This clonotype was observed once. The rearrangement uses TRBV6-1 and TRBJ1-2; no clear D. This CDR3 comprises 12 residues. Trimming pared 2 bases from V and 5 bases from J, leaving 6 bases between. The germline gives CDR1 MNHNS, CDR2 SASEGT. The CDR3 DNA reads as TGTGCCAGCAGTGAAACAGAATATGGCTACACCTTC. It is translated as CASSETEYGYTF.

This chain uses TRBV5-4 with TRBJ1-4; unclear D gene. The length of the CDR3 is 13 residues. Germline V gene data show CDR1 as SGHNT and CDR2 as YYREEE (reference sequence). V lost 4 bases to trimming and J lost 8 bases, with 12 bases between them. The DNA of the CDR3 is TGTGCCAGCAGCCCTGAAACCGGCGAAAAACTGTTTTTT. This gives the protein CASSPETGEKLFF.

This clonotype was observed a few times. The rearrangement uses TRBV19 and TRBJ2-7, with 11 bases that match TRBD2. The CDR3 loop spans 14 amino acids. Germline V gene sequence: CDR1 LNHDA, CDR2 SQIVND (reference sequence). Trimming removed 3 bases from V and 4 bases from J; junction bases left unmatched: 2. CDR3 amino acids: CASSIGTSGYEQYF. Here the CDR3 DNA reads TGTGCCAGTAGTATTGGGACTAGCGGATACGAGCAGTACTTC.

This rearrangement joins TRBV27 to TRBJ2-1; TRBD1 agrees at 8 bases. V trimming: 3 bases; J trimming: 5 bases; junction bases outside the gene matches: 3. CDR3 length: 14 amino acids. The germline V gene has CDR1 MNHEY and CDR2 SMNVEV (reference sequence). CDR3 coding DNA: TGTGCCAGCAGTTTCGGACAGGGCCACAATGAGCAGTTCTTC. Protein: CASSFGQGHNEQFF.

This chain uses TRBV7-9 with TRBJ2-1; TRBD1 matches at 10 bases. The trim removed 6 bases at V and 8 bases at J, leaving 10 bases unmatched. The CDR3 contains 15 residues. Per the germline V gene, CDR1 is SEHNR and CDR2 is FQNEAQ (reference sequence). Written as DNA, the CDR3 is TGTGCCAGCAGACAACGGACAGGGGGTCCGTATGAGCAGTTCTTC. Its translation is CASRQRTGGPYEQFF. The full variable domain, its missing parts supplied by reference TRBV7-9 and TRBJ2-1, is DTGVSQNPRHKITKRGQNVTFRCDPISEHNRLYWYRQTLGQGPEFLTYFQNEAQLEKSRLLSDRFSAERPKGSFSTLEIQRTEQGDSAMYLCASRQRTGGPYEQFFGPGTRLTVL.